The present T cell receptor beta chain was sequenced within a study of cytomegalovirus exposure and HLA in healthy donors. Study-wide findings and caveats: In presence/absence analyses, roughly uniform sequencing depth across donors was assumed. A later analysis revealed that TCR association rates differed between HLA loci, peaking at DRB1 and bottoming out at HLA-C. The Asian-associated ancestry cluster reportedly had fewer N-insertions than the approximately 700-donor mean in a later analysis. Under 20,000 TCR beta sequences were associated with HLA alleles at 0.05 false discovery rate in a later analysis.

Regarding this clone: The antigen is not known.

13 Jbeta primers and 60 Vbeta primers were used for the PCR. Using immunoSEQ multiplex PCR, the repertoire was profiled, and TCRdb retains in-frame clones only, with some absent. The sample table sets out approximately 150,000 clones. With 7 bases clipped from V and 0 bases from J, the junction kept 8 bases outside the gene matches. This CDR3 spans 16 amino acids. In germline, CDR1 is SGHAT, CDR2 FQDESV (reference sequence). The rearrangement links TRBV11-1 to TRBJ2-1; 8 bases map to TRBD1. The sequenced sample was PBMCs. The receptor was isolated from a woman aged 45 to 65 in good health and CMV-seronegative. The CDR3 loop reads CASTKRTGSSYNEQFF. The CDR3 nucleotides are TGTGCCAGCACCAAAAGGACAGGGAGCTCCTACAATGAGCAGTTCTTC.